The 19 T cell receptor beta chains listed next were all sequenced from one sample in a study of early T cells in non-severe SARS-CoV-2 infection. TCRdb fed the 5' RACE reads into MiXCR, producing one record per CDR3 protein. The sample carries around 56,000 distinct CDR3 sequences, about 8% recorded once. Sequencing used whole blood, obtained at baseline. The receptors were gathered from an adult who was a healthcare worker with PCR-confirmed SARS-CoV-2 infection or an uninfected control (not recorded which).

This chain links TRBV18 with TRBJ2-7; TRBD2 matches 12 bases. V was pared by 3 bases and J by 5 bases, with 8 bases of the junction left unmatched. The CDR3 is 16 residues long. From germline, CDR1 is KGHSH and CDR2 LQKENI. CDR3 nucleotides: TGTGCCAGCTCACCGTACACTAGCGGGAGGAATAACGAGCAGTACTTC. Translated: CASSPYTSGRNNEQYF.

In this sample, this clonotype turned up a few times. The chain couples TRBV4-1 to TRBJ2-5; TRBD1 agrees at 7 bases. Germline V gene lookup returns CDR1 MGHRA and CDR2 YSYEKL. This CDR3 is built from 16 residues. V shed 2 bases and J 7 bases; nucleotides not matched to a gene: 13. The DNA of the CDR3 is TGCGCCAGCAGCCAACCCGGACAGGTCGCCGGTCGGACCCAGTACTTC. Translation gives CASSQPGQVAGRTQYF.

This clonotype was counted at least ten times. This sequence joins TRBV24-1 and TRBJ1-1; 7 nucleotides match TRBD1. CDR1 is KGHDR, CDR2 SFDVKD, per germline. The V segment lost 3 bases and the J segment 5 bases; nucleotides outside the gene matches: 2. The length of the CDR3 is 13 residues. The CDR3 loop is CATSDDRVTEAFF. The CDR3 DNA follows: TGTGCCACCAGTGATGACAGGGTAACTGAAGCTTTCTTT.

The chain combines TRBV4-3 with TRBJ2-7; 7 nucleotides agree with TRBD1. The CDR3 totals 15 residues. Germline V CDR1 and CDR2: LGHNA, YSLEER. The junction had 6 bases not matched to a gene; V was cut back by 0 bases and J by 4 bases. The CDR3 DNA sequence: TGCGCCAGCAGCCAAGATATGGGCAGGGGGTACGAGCAGTACTTC. Translated, it gives CASSQDMGRGYEQYF.

Note on this clonotype: A read error may account for a junction end that differs from germline. The V call is TRBV10-2, the J call TRBJ1-6, with D possibly being TRBD1 (6 bases). The CDR3 runs to 13 residues. Germline CDR1 and CDR2: WSHSY and SAAADI. CDR3 DNA: TGCGCCAGCAGTGAACAGGGTGATTCACCCCTCCATTTT. Protein: CASSEQGDSPLHF.

Here the CDR3 DNA reads TGTGCCAGCAGTTTGACTGAAGCTTTCTTT. This sequence encodes CASSLTEAFF. The chain couples TRBV12-3 or TRBV12-4 to TRBJ1-1; no clear D. This CDR3 has 10 amino acids. Trimming removed 3 bases at V and 5 bases at J, with 1 base between.

This clonotype was counted ten times or more. The CDR3, as DNA: TGTGCCACCGGAAGCTCGGGACAGGGGTTTACCGGGGAGCTGTTTTTT. Protein: CATGSSGQGFTGELFF. The chain has TRBV24-1 and TRBJ2-2; TRBD1 aligns across 10 bases. This CDR3 has 16 residues. V was clipped by 9 bases and J by 5 bases; unmatched bases: 11. Germline CDR1 KGHDR, CDR2 SFDVKD.

The table lists this clonotype with many counts. The CDR3 loop reads CASSQYPRGGAYNEQFF. The CDR3 DNA is TGTGCCAGCAGCCAATACCCCCGGGGCGGGGCCTACAATGAGCAGTTCTTC. V is TRBV16 and J is TRBJ2-1; maybe TRBD2 (6 bases). From germline, CDR1 is KGHSY and CDR2 FQNENV. This CDR3 contains 17 residues. Trimming took 1 base from V and 2 from J, leaving 15 bases between them.

A single count supports this clonotype. Just one base apart from a much larger clone, this may be a read error. V is TRBV2 and J is TRBJ1-1, with D perhaps matching TRBD1 (6 bases). This CDR3 is built from 13 residues. Germline loops: CDR1 SNHLY, CDR2 FYNNEI. The V end was cut by 7 bases, the J end by 2 bases, with 11 bases between. The CDR3 DNA reads TGTGCCAGCAACGGACAGCCAAACACTGAAGCTTTCTTT. Its translation: CASNGQPNTEAFF.

This clonotype was recorded a few times. J is TRBJ2-7 and V is TRBV7-9; D is perhaps TRBD1 or TRBD2 (6 bases each). The CDR3 runs to 15 residues. CDR1 is SEHNR, CDR2 FQNEAQ, per germline (reference sequence). V lost 1 base and J lost 3, with 13 bases in between. The CDR3 DNA sequence: TGTGCCAGCAGCTTAGTGTTCGGGGGCGACTACGAGCAGTACTTC. Its protein is CASSLVFGGDYEQYF.

This clonotype came up many times. The chain is built from TRBV7-2 and TRBJ2-1; 11 nucleotides line up with TRBD2. V shed 5 bases and J 0 bases; nucleotides not matched to a gene: 9. The germline gives CDR1 SGHTA, CDR2 FQGNSA. CDR3 length equals 18 residues. Written as DNA, the CDR3 is TGTGCCAGCAGCGGAACTAGCGGGGGCCGGAGCTCCTACAATGAGCAGTTCTTC. Its protein is CASSGTSGGRSSYNEQFF. Full variable domain (remainder filled in from reference TRBV7-2 and TRBJ2-1): GAGVSQSPSNKVTEKGKDVELRCDPISGHTALYWYRQSLGQGLEFLIYFQGNSAPDKSGLPSDRFSAERTGGSVSTLTIQRTQQEDSAVYLCASSGTSGGRSSYNEQFFGPGTRLTVL.

The chain links TRBV29-1 to TRBJ2-2, with D unresolved. V gave up 3 bases and J gave up 8 bases, with 4 bases separating them. CDR1 and CDR2 from the germline V gene are SQVTM and ANQGSEA. The CDR3 loop spans 10 amino acids. This CDR3 is CSVESGELFF. CDR3 DNA: TGCAGCGTTGAGTCTGGGGAGCTGTTTTTT.

This clonotype has at least ten counts. This chain joins TRBV6-1 and TRBJ2-7; D unclear. This CDR3 is 14 amino acids long. Trimming took off 1 base at V and 3 bases at J, with 10 bases between the two ends. Germline values: CDR1 MNHNS, CDR2 SASEGT. CDR3 sequence reads: CASSEEVLFYEQYF. For the CDR3, the DNA is TGTGCCAGCAGTGAAGAAGTTTTGTTCTACGAGCAGTACTTC.

This clonotype has only a few counts. The chain recombines TRBV5-4 with TRBJ2-2, with D maybe TRBD2 (6 bases). Germline lookup yields CDR1 SGHNT and CDR2 YYREEE (reference sequence). CDR3 length: 14 residues. The V end lost 4 bases, the J end lost 4 bases, and 11 bases lay between the germline ends. CDR3 loop: CASSLGTPTGELFF. The CDR3 nucleotides are TGTGCCAGCAGCCTCGGGACTCCCACCGGGGAGCTGTTTTTT.

The chain combines TRBV20-1 with TRBJ2-3; 7 positions match TRBD2. Germline lookup yields CDR1 DFQATT and CDR2 SNEGSKA (reference sequence). The CDR3 runs 12 residues. V trimming: 4 bases; J trimming: 10 bases; junction bases outside the gene matches: 8. The CDR3: CSATAAGLSQYF. The CDR3 coding sequence is TGCAGTGCTACTGCAGCGGGACTATCGCAGTATTTT.

There are many counts of this clonotype. The gene calls are TRBV14 and TRBJ1-1, with TRBD1 matching over 12 bases. Germline V gene lookup returns CDR1 SGHDN and CDR2 FVKESK. Trimming took 3 bases from V and 7 from J; bases not matched to a gene: 9. The CDR3 is made up of 16 amino acids. CDR3 bases: TGTGCCAGCAGCCACTTCCGGGACAGGGGGCTAGGTGAAGCTTTCTTT. Amino acid sequence: CASSHFRDRGLGEAFF.

There are many counts of this clonotype. The V and J genes are TRBV27 and TRBJ2-7; D ambiguous. The CDR3 loop spans 13 amino acids. CDR1 and CDR2 (germline): MNHEY, SMNVEV (reference sequence). V was shortened by 2 bases and J by 2 bases, with 7 bases between the two germline ends. The CDR3 region has the DNA TGTGCCAGCAGTTTACCGCCTCCCTACGAGCAGTACTTC. This codes for CASSLPPPYEQYF.

This clonotype was picked up a small number of times. The CDR3 coding sequence is TGTGCCAGCAGTGTAGGGACAGCCTCCTACGAGCAGTACTTC. Translation: CASSVGTASYEQYF. V and J are TRBV6-5 and TRBJ2-7; 7 bases line up with TRBD1. This CDR3 region has 14 residues. J gave up 0 bases and V 5 bases, and 4 bases lay outside the gene matches. Germline V lookup: CDR1 MNHEY, CDR2 SVGAGI.

This clonotype has only a few counts. This chain joins TRBV28 and TRBJ1-1; D is ambiguous. This CDR3 region has 13 residues. V was trimmed by 5 bases and J by 1 base, leaving 8 bases between them. The germline CDR1 and CDR2 sequences are MDHEN and SYDVKM. CDR3 residues: CASSTNRNTEAFF. CDR3 nucleotides: TGTGCCAGCAGTACAAACAGGAACACTGAAGCTTTCTTT.